A single T cell receptor beta chain is shown here with its context. The antigen is undetermined. The record originates from a study of cytomegalovirus exposure and HLA in healthy donors. Whole-study results and caveats: When analyzed later, a missense DCLRE1C variant was found to be linked to TCR beta V- and J-gene trimming.

Each donor was nominally healthy when sampled (though unrecorded immune exposures were likely). Primers: 60 Vbeta forward and 13 Jbeta reverse. Profiled with immunoSEQ multiplex PCR; TCRdb holds only in-frame clones, not every one. This table holds approximately 150,000 clones, roughly 80% found once. V shed 5 bases and J shed 0 bases, with 11 bases lying between them. There are 15 residues in the CDR3. In germline, CDR1 is MDHEN, CDR2 SYDVKM. The TCR comes from a man aged 35 to 55 in good health and CMV-seropositive. Material for sequencing was PBMCs. The rearrangement links TRBV28 to TRBJ1-5, with D maybe TRBD1 (5 bases). The CDR3 region has the DNA TGTGCCAGCAGTACGCTTCAGGGTAGCAATCAGCCCCAGCATTTT. Translation: CASSTLQGSNQPQHF.